This TCR beta chain is from a study of T cells in Graves' hyperthyroidism and ophthalmopathy (dated by TCRdb to about 2019). With respect to the entire study: Peripheral blood was collected at initial diagnosis, before any treatment. TCR Vbeta CDR3 sequencing of some 140 peripheral blood samples (over 40 ophthalmopathy, 70 to 85 hyperthyroidism and roughly 17 progressor patients) is reported in the paper. After sampling, hyperthyroidism patients received methimazole starting at 30 mg daily, and ophthalmopathy patients received high-dose intravenous methylprednisolone. Whether ophthalmopathy could be predicted prospectively was tested in an independent validation cohort made up of 18 to 20 hyperthyroidism patients plus 17 patients who later progressed to ophthalmopathy. In more than 5 Graves' hyperthyroidism patients, the study also compared T-cell repertoires from thyroid tissue with T-cell repertoires from blood. To identify distinguishing TCR V-J signatures, a discovery cohort of about a hundred patients was used, comprising 40 to 45 with Graves' ophthalmopathy and under 60 with stable Graves' hyperthyroidism. The 75 to 100 discovery patients were randomly split 7:3 into training and test sets.

Ten or more counts support this clonotype. Its antigen has not been determined. No clone much larger than this one lies a single base away; base qualities are absent. On the study overall, not on this receptor specifically: Sample size was not statistically predetermined, and investigators were not blinded to group allocation. In cross-validation, a model built on a 13 V-J signature told ophthalmopathy apart from stable hyperthyroidism with approximately 90% sensitivity and approximately 81% specificity, and in testing the same model reached 80%/75%. Most expanded thyroid clonotypes (frequency above 0.001) were also detected in blood, a finding suggesting that blood repertoires may reflect thyroid immune responses. During validation, the model predicted progression to ophthalmopathy a median of about 6.5 months ahead of onset, with around 71% sensitivity and 72% to 80% specificity.

V is reduced by 4 bases and J by 1 base, leaving a spacing of 21 bases between them. The CDR3 has 18 amino acids, counting the end cysteine and phenylalanine. Only CDR3 DNA is held: 54 bases, read in frame from base 1. CDR1 and CDR2 (SNHLY, FYNNEI) derive from the germline V gene. The TCR beta CDR3 regions were amplified from the RNA transcripts. The first round of RT-PCR for the TCR CDR3 was performed with the HTBI primer set and the Qiagen OneStep RT-PCR kit. Libraries were constructed in a second round of multiplex PCR, after which size selection and purification were carried out. Libraries were sequenced paired-end with 100 bp reads on an Illumina HiSeq2000. Per the original workflow: SOAPnuke was used to process the raw data, with reads discarded if the reads contained adapters or uncalled bases, had a mean Phred below 15, or lacked an exact constant-primer or identifier match. High-quality paired reads were merged with COPE v1.2.5, and unique nucleotide sequences were defined as clonotypes. Clonotypes were aligned to IMGT TRBV, TRBD and TRBJ reference segments using MiTCR v1.1. The analysis was restricted to V-J combinations with a frequency above 0.0001, which together covered 99.2% of the repertoires. A TCS score was defined as the ratio between F50 (clonal expansion) and ExV (chaos), using BLOSUM62-based TCRdist between CDR3 peptides within each V-J. Welch's t-statistics and random forest reduced roughly 530 V-J features to about 12, which were used in a naive Bayes classifier (R e1071). Using fastp trimming at Q25 and MiXCR clonotype assembly, TCRdb reanalyzed the public sequencing data and kept in-frame beta chains. Every entry covers one CDR3 protein and lists the most common genes and DNA from its rows. The V and J calls were not made by the authors but by TCRdb's processing. The sample table contains 600,000 to 650,000 distinct CDR3 sequences; only one count was recorded for under 25% of them. The ten largest make up around a third of the sample.

Moderately to severely active disease, a Clinical Activity Score of at least 3, a NOSPECS grade of at least 4, and a duration under 3 months were present in ophthalmopathy patients. Patients with uncontrolled infections, other autoimmune diseases, pregnancy or lactation were excluded. Diagnoses were based on clinical symptoms, serum thyroxine and TRAb, thyroid ultrasound and orbital computed tomography. PBMCs were isolated from 10 ml of fresh peripheral blood by Ficoll-Paque density gradient centrifugation. Total RNA was extracted using Trizol reagent, and RNA quality was assessed on an Agilent 2100 Bioanalyzer.

Here the chain combines TRBV2 and TRBJ2-3, with a weak D call of TRBD2 (5 bases match). The source of this sequence is a man younger than 40 with Graves' ophthalmopathy. What was sequenced was blood. The CDR3 protein: CASSVAAARSRGTDTQYF. The nucleotide sequence is given as TGTGCCAGCAGTGTCGCAGCGGCTAGGAGCAGAGGCACAGATACGCAGTATTTT.